The clone carrying this TCR beta chain was recorded a few times. The antigen is unknown. This entry belongs to a study of T cell repertoires in cytomegalovirus infection. Study results and limitations: Predominance within the ex vivo response was attributable to HLA-C-restricted CMV-specific TCR beta clonotypes.

CDR1 and CDR2 (germline): MNHEY, SVGAGI. The CDR3 has 15 amino acids. The ends were cut back, 6 bases at V and 1 base at J, with 15 bases in the middle. Using its own MiXCR run on the reads, TCRdb lists one record per CDR3 protein. The profile shows about 770,000 distinct CDR3 sequences, roughly 28% of them singletons. The sample in question was cultured CD8+ T cells from PBMCs, obtained from culture after CMV antigen stimulation. This rearrangement joins TRBV6-5 to TRBJ1-1; weak D call: TRBD1 (6 bases). This receptor was identified in a human donor in good health (CMV status not recorded). Some clones in this sample may be carry-over from other donors' samples. For the CDR3, the DNA is TGTGCCAGCAGGCCTACAACAGGGCGGAACACTGAAGCTTTCTTT. Protein sequence: CASRPTTGRNTEAFF.